The present T cell receptor beta chain was sequenced within a study of OX40 agonist ivuxolimab in advanced cancers. Study findings and constraints: The antigens recognized by the expanded peripheral T cells, that is their antigen specificity, were not determined.

Turning to this clone: Its antigen is as yet unknown.

V was pared by 1 base and J by 3 bases, with 3 bases of the junction left unmatched. The CDR3 loop spans 17 amino acids. Germline values: CDR1 SGDLS, CDR2 YYNGEE. The assay was immunoSEQ multiplex PCR, and TCRdb's table has in-frame clones only and misses some. The sample holds tens of thousands of clones; roughly 90% are singletons and the top ten take over 8%. Peripheral blood came from all dose cohorts at three timepoints. This specimen was CD4+ or CD8+ T cells sorted from blood, taken in a trial of the OX40 agonist ivuxolimab. The TCR comes from an adult with an advanced solid tumor such as melanoma, head and neck, liver or kidney cancer. The chain links TRBV9 to TRBJ2-2; 13 nucleotides match TRBD2. In DNA form, the CDR3 reads TGTGCCAGCAGCGTAATGGGACTAGCGGGATACACCGGGGAGCTGTTTTTT. It specifies CASSVMGLAGYTGELFF.